One sample yielded the 31 T cell receptor beta chains listed below, sequenced in a study of blood T cell repertoires in COVID-19. Profiled with immunoSEQ multiplex PCR; TCRdb holds only in-frame clones, not every one. The sample has some 190,000 clones; about 83% are singletons. The specimen sequenced was peripheral blood. These receptors originate from a woman aged 70-85 years with active or convalescent COVID-19.

This chain joins TRBV13 and TRBJ2-3, with 10 bases that match TRBD1. V was pared by 5 bases and J by 6 bases, with 5 bases of the junction left unmatched. Germline V gene sequence: CDR1 PRHDT, CDR2 FYEKMQ (reference sequence). CDR3 size: 14 residues. CDR3 sequence (DNA): TGTGCCAGCAGCCTACGGACAGGGGGGGATACGCAGTATTTT. Protein sequence: CASSLRTGGDTQYF.

The chain couples TRBV28 to TRBJ2-7; tentative D call: TRBD2 (5 bases). The CDR3 has 14 residues. Per the germline V gene, CDR1 is MDHEN and CDR2 is SYDVKM. With 2 bases removed from V and 0 bases from J, the gap between germline ends came to 8 bases. The CDR3 sequence: CASSLPGSSYEQYF. CDR3 DNA: TGTGCCAGCAGTTTACCGGGGAGCTCCTACGAGCAGTACTTC.

V usage is TRBV6-6 and J usage is TRBJ2-1; maybe TRBD1 (6 bases). Trimming left V 5 bases short and J 3 bases short, with 14 bases between. In germline, CDR1 is MNHNY, CDR2 SVGAGI (reference sequence). This CDR3 has 15 amino acids. The CDR3 spells CASSTSGALYNEQFF. In DNA form, the CDR3 reads TGTGCCAGCAGTACCTCAGGGGCCCTCTACAATGAGCAGTTCTTC.

Points on this clone: The junction does not match germline at one end; this may be a read error. The rearrangement links TRBV7-7 to TRBJ2-3; D might be TRBD1 (6 bases). The germline V gene encodes CDR1 SSHAT and CDR2 FNYEAQ (reference sequence). CDR3 size: 13 residues. In DNA form, the CDR3 reads TGTGCTAGCAGCTTTTCAGGGGCAGATACGCAGTATTTT. This sequence encodes CASSFSGADTQYF.

The rearrangement links TRBV4-1 to TRBJ2-1; TRBD1 agrees at 9 bases. The V and J ends lost 2 bases and 10 bases, in that order; junction bases with no gene match: 9. Germline V CDR1 and CDR2: MGHRA, YSYEKL. This CDR3 is 15 amino acids long. CDR3 protein: CASSQRDRDVREQFF. CDR3 nucleotides: TGCGCCAGCAGCCAACGGGACAGGGATGTTCGGGAGCAGTTCTTC.

The CDR3 sequence is CATLTSGNRDTQYF. Here the CDR3 DNA reads TGTGCCACCCTGACTAGCGGGAATAGAGATACGCAGTATTTT. The V gene is TRBV6-5, the J gene TRBJ2-3; TRBD2 aligns across 11 bases. The CDR3 has 14 amino acids. After removal of 10 bases from V and 5 bases from J, the junction contained 8 bases not matched to a gene. Germline CDR1 reads MNHEY; CDR2 reads SVGAGI.

The chain couples TRBV6-2 or TRBV6-3 to TRBJ2-7, with TRBD2 matching 7 bases. The CDR3 sequence is 15 residues long. Germline V gene data show CDR1 as MNHEY and CDR2 as SVGEGT. The ends lost 4 bases at V and 0 bases at J; junction bases unmatched: 6. The CDR3 reads CASSWGGTLSYEQYF. CDR3 nucleotides: TGTGCCAGCAGTTGGGGGGGGACGCTCTCCTACGAGCAGTACTTC.

The chain carries TRBV6-2 or TRBV6-3 and TRBJ2-1, with D unclear. Germline CDR1 reads MNHEY; CDR2 reads SVGEGT. This CDR3 comprises 12 residues. V was trimmed by 0 bases and J by 10 bases, leaving 7 bases between them. The CDR3 loop reads CASSYSSREQFF. The CDR3 nucleotides read TGTGCCAGCAGTTACTCCTCGCGGGAGCAGTTCTTC.

The chain links TRBV24-1 to TRBJ2-5; 14 positions agree with TRBD2. This CDR3 spans 18 amino acids. Germline-derived CDR1 and CDR2 are KGHDR and SFDVKD. V lost 4 bases, J lost 5 bases, and 11 bases stayed unmatched. The CDR3 DNA reads as TGTGCCACCAGTGACCCGGGACTAGCGGGAGTTAAGACGGAGACCCAGTACTTC. Encoded protein: CATSDPGLAGVKTETQYF.

The chain has TRBV28 and TRBJ2-2; 7 bases agree with TRBD1. The germline V gene has CDR1 MDHEN and CDR2 SYDVKM. This CDR3 spans 16 amino acids. With V trimmed by 5 bases and J by 0 bases, 6 bases remained unmatched. The CDR3 reads CASSRGQAPNTGELFF. CDR3 coding DNA: TGTGCCAGCAGTCGTGGACAGGCCCCGAACACCGGGGAGCTGTTTTTT.

V and J are TRBV10-1 and TRBJ2-1; possible D gene TRBD2, 5 bases. The CDR3 has 14 residues. The V end was cut by 4 bases, the J end by 1 base, with 8 bases between. Germline CDR1 reads WNHNN; CDR2 reads SYGVQD (reference sequence). The CDR3 DNA sequence: TGCGCCAGCAGTGGAGGCGGGTCCTACAATGAGCAGTTCTTC. Its translation is CASSGGGSYNEQFF.

The chain couples TRBV18 to TRBJ1-1, with no clear D. The V gene lost 4 bases and the J gene lost 1 base, with 7 bases spanning the gap. Germline V gene data show CDR1 as KGHSH and CDR2 as LQKENI. The length of the CDR3 is 13 residues. The CDR3 nucleotides read TGTGCCAGCTCACTCGGGGAGAACACTGAAGCTTTCTTT. Protein: CASSLGENTEAFF.

The rearrangement uses TRBV15 and TRBJ2-4, with TRBD2 matching over 13 bases. CDR1 and CDR2 from the germline V gene are LNHNV and YYDKDF (reference sequence). The J segment lost 0 bases and the V segment lost 7 bases, leaving 15 bases of the junction unmatched. CDR3 size: 20 residues. The CDR3 protein is CATTLGWGTSGTLAKNIQYF. The CDR3 DNA reads as TGTGCCACCACCTTGGGATGGGGGACTAGCGGGACACTAGCCAAAAACATTCAGTACTTC.

The rearrangement joins TRBV7-9 to TRBJ2-1, with 9 bases that match TRBD2. CDR1 and CDR2 (germline): SEHNR, FQNEAQ (reference sequence). V shed 1 base, J shed 9 bases, and the junction held 7 bases outside the gene matches. The CDR3 extends over 15 amino acids. CDR3 loop: CASSLVPSGTSEQFF. As DNA, the CDR3 is TGTGCCAGCAGCTTAGTCCCTAGCGGGACTTCTGAGCAGTTCTTC.

This clone was found once. The chain couples TRBV7-9 to TRBJ1-1; D may be TRBD1 (5 bases). Trimming removed 5 bases from V and 2 bases from J, with 15 bases in between. The CDR3 has 15 residues. The germline gives CDR1 SEHNR, CDR2 FQNEAQ (reference sequence). The CDR3 bases are TGTGCCAGCAGCCCCCCGGGAGGGGTCAACACTGAAGCTTTCTTT. This codes for CASSPPGGVNTEAFF.

The sample holds a few counts of this clone. The genes are TRBV29-1 and TRBJ1-4; TRBD1 aligns across 10 bases. CDR3 length equals 14 residues. Germline loops: CDR1 SQVTM, CDR2 ANQGSEA. V dropped 3 bases and J dropped 4; count of bases not matched to a gene: 2. The CDR3 spells CSVEGTGDNEKLFF. DNA for the CDR3: TGCAGCGTTGAGGGGACAGGGGATAATGAAAAACTGTTTTTT.

This clone was detected only once. J is TRBJ2-3 and V is TRBV28; the D gene is possibly TRBD2 (5 bases). CDR1 MDHEN and CDR2 SYDVKM come from the germline V gene. V lost 7 bases and J lost 8, with 13 bases in between. The CDR3 spans 12 residues. DNA of the CDR3: TGTGCCAGCACCCGGTCGGCGGGTACGCAGTATTTT. This translates into CASTRSAGTQYF.

This rearrangement joins TRBV5-1 to TRBJ2-1; D is perhaps TRBD2 (5 bases). V lost 5 bases and J lost 6, with 12 bases in between. CDR3 size: 13 residues. Per germline, CDR1 SGHRS and CDR2 YFSETQ. In DNA form, the CDR3 reads TGCGCCAGCAGAGTGACTACTATCAATGAGCAGTTCTTC. It codes for CASRVTTINEQFF.

The gene calls are TRBV21-1 and TRBJ2-4; the table gives TRBD1 as D, unverified against the DNA. TRBV21-1 is a pseudogene locus. This CDR3 is 16 amino acids long. The CDR3 loop reads CASSNEWDRGKNIQYF. As DNA, the CDR3 is TGTGCCAGCAGCAATGAATGGGACAGGGGCAAAAACATTCAGTACTTC.

J is TRBJ2-3 and V is TRBV27, with D maybe TRBD2 (5 bases). Germline V gene lookup returns CDR1 MNHEY and CDR2 SMNVEV (reference sequence). This CDR3 has 15 amino acids. V lost 6 bases and J lost 1, with 14 bases in between. The CDR3 is CASSGLDGGTDTQYF. The CDR3 DNA reads as TGTGCCAGCAGCGGGTTGGACGGGGGCACAGATACGCAGTATTTT.

The V and J genes are TRBV7-3 and TRBJ2-3; maybe TRBD2 (6 bases). Germline-derived CDR1 and CDR2 are SGHTA and FQGTGA. The CDR3 totals 18 residues. The germline V and J ends were trimmed by 1 base and 2 bases, with 19 bases remaining between them. The CDR3 is CASSLILTIADITDTQYF. Written as DNA, the CDR3 is TGTGCCAGCAGCTTAATTCTTACTATAGCGGACATCACAGATACGCAGTATTTT. Based on the CDR3 plus reference TRBV7-3 and TRBJ2-3, the full variable domain is GAGVSQTPSNKVTEKGKYVELRCDPISGHTALYWYRQSLGQGPEFLIYFQGTGAADDSGLPNDRFFAVRPEGSVSTLKIQRTERGDSAVYLCASSLILTIADITDTQYFGPGTRLTVL.

The chain recombines TRBV6-5 with TRBJ2-3; a possible D gene is TRBD1 (6 bases). Germline CDR1 MNHEY, CDR2 SVGAGI. The CDR3 has 14 amino acids. Trimming removed 5 bases at V and 3 bases at J, with 12 bases between. The CDR3 bases are TGTGCCAGCAGTAGAACCGGGACAACAGATACGCAGTATTTT. It yields the protein CASSRTGTTDTQYF.

This sequence joins TRBV2 and TRBJ1-1; TRBD1 matches at 8 bases. Germline CDR1 SNHLY, CDR2 FYNNEI. This CDR3 has 14 residues. Germline trimming cut 6 bases from V and 6 bases from J; bases unmatched to any gene: 9. CDR3 region: CASRLTGAVAEAFF. In DNA, the CDR3 is TGTGCCAGCAGACTGACAGGGGCGGTGGCTGAAGCTTTCTTT.

The chain carries TRBV7-9 and TRBJ2-2, with 9 bases aligning to TRBD1. The germline V gene has CDR1 SEHNR and CDR2 FQNEAQ (reference sequence). The J segment lost 7 bases and the V segment lost 4 bases, leaving 7 bases of the junction unmatched. The CDR3 loop spans 15 amino acids. CDR3 protein: CASSYGTGTGGELFF. CDR3 nucleotide sequence: TGTGCCAGCAGCTACGGGACAGGGACGGGCGGGGAGCTGTTTTTT.

The chain joins TRBV19 to TRBJ2-1, with 11 bases aligning to TRBD2. Germline-derived CDR1 and CDR2 are LNHDA and SQIVND (reference sequence). The length of the CDR3 is 14 residues. V lost 5 bases and J lost 5; bases outside the gene matches: 2. DNA for the CDR3: TGTGCCAGTAGTTGGGGACTAGCGGACAATGAGCAGTTCTTC. It translates to CASSWGLADNEQFF.

The rearrangement joins TRBV19 to TRBJ2-1; TRBD1 matches 8 bases. J lost 3 bases, V lost 2 bases, and 6 bases had no gene match. In germline, CDR1 is LNHDA, CDR2 SQIVND (reference sequence). The CDR3 is 16 residues long. CDR3 protein: CASSITDRAIYNEQFF. The CDR3 DNA is TGTGCCAGTAGTATAACGGACAGGGCCATCTACAATGAGCAGTTCTTC.

J is TRBJ2-7 and V is TRBV5-4; 11 nucleotides match TRBD2. The CDR3 is made up of 15 amino acids. The ends lost 4 bases at V and 6 bases at J; junction bases unmatched: 9. The germline CDR1 and CDR2 sequences are SGHNT and YYREEE (reference sequence). The CDR3 loop is CASSAKLAGVGEQYF. Here the CDR3 DNA reads TGTGCCAGCAGCGCAAAACTAGCGGGAGTTGGCGAGCAGTACTTC.

The V and J genes are TRBV5-5 and TRBJ2-5; 15 bases line up with TRBD2. The germline V gene has CDR1 SGHKS and CDR2 YYEKEE (reference sequence). This CDR3 is 17 amino acids long. J gave up 4 bases and V 3 bases, and 7 bases lay outside the gene matches. CDR3 in amino acids: CASSYGLAGGPGETQYF. Here the CDR3 DNA reads TGTGCCAGCAGCTATGGACTAGCGGGAGGGCCCGGAGAGACCCAGTACTTC.

CDR3 in DNA: TGTGCCAGCATGATAGCGGGGCCTCTCTCTGGAAACACCATATATTTT. Protein: CASMIAGPLSGNTIYF. The chain has TRBV28 and TRBJ1-3; tentatively, D is TRBD1 (5 bases). Germline V gene data show CDR1 as MDHEN and CDR2 as SYDVKM. V shed 7 bases and J shed 0 bases, with 16 bases lying between them. This CDR3 is 16 amino acids long.

The chain uses TRBV9 and TRBJ2-1; D not certain. Germline V lookup: CDR1 SGDLS, CDR2 YYNGEE. This CDR3 spans 12 amino acids. The ends were cut back, 3 bases at V and 9 bases at J, with 10 bases in the middle. The DNA of the CDR3 is TGTGCCAGCAGCGCTGTTGGCGGTGAGCAGTTCTTC. It encodes CASSAVGGEQFF.

Ten or more counts support this clone. The chain couples TRBV7-9 to TRBJ1-3; D is undetermined. The CDR3 extends over 17 amino acids. The V and J ends lost 2 bases and 0 bases respectively, with 14 bases between them. Germline lookup yields CDR1 SEHNR and CDR2 FQNEAQ (reference sequence). The CDR3 coding sequence is TGTGCCAGCAGCTTACCCCAGACACCCGTCTCTGGAAACACCATATATTTT. This sequence encodes CASSLPQTPVSGNTIYF.